Listed here are 21 T cell receptor beta chains from one sample, sequenced in a study of cytomegalovirus exposure and HLA in healthy donors. The PCR employed 60 Vbeta primers together with 13 Jbeta primers. Sequencing used immunoSEQ multiplex PCR; TCRdb keeps in-frame clones, though not all of them. The sample lists 190,000 or so clones, around three quarters occurring once. The material sequenced was PBMCs. Receptors originate from a boy between 5 and 17 years old in good health and CMV-seronegative.

V usage is TRBV27 and J usage is TRBJ2-1; D remains unclear. The germline V and J ends were trimmed by 0 bases and 0 bases, with 9 bases remaining between them. Per germline, CDR1 MNHEY and CDR2 SMNVEV (reference sequence). The CDR3 totals 16 residues. The CDR3: CASSLSVASSYNEQFF. The CDR3 DNA sequence: TGTGCCAGCAGTTTATCGGTGGCAAGCTCCTACAATGAGCAGTTCTTC.

The DNA of the CDR3 is TGCGCCAGCAGCTTGGTACTAGCGGGGACCGAGCAGTACTTC. Its translation is CASSLVLAGTEQYF. The V call is TRBV5-1, the J call TRBJ2-7; 10 bases are shared with TRBD2. This CDR3 is built from 14 residues. After removal of 0 bases from V and 6 bases from J, the junction contained 3 bases not matched to a gene. Germline CDR1 and CDR2: SGHRS and YFSETQ.

The chain employs TRBV5-4 and TRBJ2-5; 11 bases align to TRBD2. Trimming took 0 bases from V and 2 from J; bases not matched to a gene: 3. The germline V gene encodes CDR1 SGHNT and CDR2 YYREEE (reference sequence). The CDR3 spans 16 residues. The CDR3 DNA reads as TGTGCCAGCAGCTTGGGACTAGCGGGGCGGCAAGAGACCCAGTACTTC. Amino acids: CASSLGLAGRQETQYF.

The V gene is TRBV2, the J gene TRBJ2-2; weak D call: TRBD1 (6 bases). V was clipped by 7 bases and J by 2 bases, with 20 bases between them. This CDR3 has 17 residues. Germline V lookup: CDR1 SNHLY, CDR2 FYNNEI. The CDR3 here is CASKIRTARLNTGELFF. The CDR3 bases are TGTGCCAGCAAGATTCGGACAGCGAGACTTAACACCGGGGAGCTGTTTTTT.

This clone was detected only once. The chain couples TRBV29-1 to TRBJ2-1, with D hard to call. This CDR3 has 14 residues. The ends were cut back, 8 bases at V and 0 bases at J, with 14 bases in the middle. From germline, CDR1 is SQVTM and CDR2 ANQGSEA. The CDR3 coding sequence is TGCAGCTCTTATACTCGTAGCTCCTACAATGAGCAGTTCTTC. Translating gives CSSYTRSSYNEQFF.

The V and J genes are TRBV27 and TRBJ2-5, with 9 nucleotides matching TRBD2. The CDR3 loop spans 16 amino acids. In germline, CDR1 is MNHEY, CDR2 SMNVEV (reference sequence). The ends lost 9 bases at V and 5 bases at J; junction bases unmatched: 16. The CDR3: CARDSGRGWFAETQYF. CDR3 sequence (DNA): TGTGCCAGAGATAGCGGGAGAGGCTGGTTCGCGGAGACCCAGTACTTC.

With regard to this clone: One end of the junction is discordant with germline, which a read error may explain. The chain employs TRBV7-7 and TRBJ2-1; 9 nucleotides align to TRBD2. The germline CDR1 and CDR2 sequences are SSHAT and FNYEAQ (reference sequence). CDR3 size: 15 residues. CDR3 residues: CASSLRLAGYNEQFF. The CDR3 DNA reads TGTGCTAGCAGCTTAAGGCTAGCGGGATACAATGAGCAGTTCTTC.

This CDR3 is CASSAGGQGVGKLFF. CDR3 coding DNA: TGTGCCAGCAGCGCGGGGGGACAGGGCGTAGGAAAACTGTTTTTT. The chain joins TRBV9 to TRBJ1-4; 9 nucleotides align to TRBD1. Germline V lookup: CDR1 SGDLS, CDR2 YYNGEE. The CDR3 contains 15 residues. The V segment lost 3 bases and the J segment 10 bases; nucleotides outside the gene matches: 10.

This clone was observed a few times. The chain is built from TRBV7-2 and TRBJ1-3; D gene ambiguous. This CDR3 contains 14 residues. The V end lost 5 bases, the J end lost 3 bases, and 11 bases lay between the germline ends. Per the germline V gene, CDR1 is SGHTA and CDR2 is FQGNSA. CDR3 DNA: TGTGCCAGCAGCCAAGAGGGTCGTGGAAACACCATATATTTT. The encoded protein is CASSQEGRGNTIYF.

The V gene is TRBV4-3, the J gene TRBJ2-1, with 16 bases aligning to TRBD2. Germline V gene lookup returns CDR1 LGHNA and CDR2 YSLEER. The length of the CDR3 is 18 residues. V lost 0 bases, J lost 4 bases, and 3 bases stayed unmatched. The chain's CDR3 is CASSQDPGLAGGYNEQFF. The CDR3 DNA reads TGCGCCAGCAGCCAAGACCCGGGACTAGCGGGAGGGTACAATGAGCAGTTCTTC.

Details on this clone: Other nucleotide sequences in the sample specify the same CDR3. This sequence joins TRBV7-2 and TRBJ1-1; D is perhaps TRBD1 (5 bases). This CDR3 region has 14 residues. V lost 1 base, J lost 2 bases, and 8 bases lay in between. The germline V gene encodes CDR1 SGHTA and CDR2 FQGNSA. Here the CDR3 reads CASSLGQTNTEAFF. Here the CDR3 DNA reads TGTGCCAGCAGCTTAGGACAGACAAACACTGAAGCTTTCTTT.

This rearrangement joins TRBV12-5 to TRBJ1-2; D uncertain. The CDR3 loop spans 17 amino acids. The V end was cut by 0 bases, the J end by 3 bases, with 17 bases between. CDR1 and CDR2 from the germline V gene are LGHNT and FRNRAP. In nucleotides, the CDR3 is TGTGCTAGTGGTTTGGTACTTGGGCAGTCGACATACTATGGCTACACCTTC. It is translated as CASGLVLGQSTYYGYTF.

Worth noting for this clone: Compared with germline, one end of the junction differs, possibly owing to a read error. The chain carries TRBV25-1 and TRBJ1-2; 9 bases are shared with TRBD1. The germline CDR1 and CDR2 sequences are MGHDK and SYGVNS. This CDR3 has 15 residues. This CDR3 is CASSDPILGTGSFSF. CDR3 nucleotides: TGTGCCAGCAGTGACCCGATTTTAGGGACAGGGTCCTTTTCCTTC.

The V call is TRBV2, the J call TRBJ2-1; maybe TRBD2 (5 bases). Germline CDR1 and CDR2: SNHLY and FYNNEI. Trimming removed 7 bases at V and 9 bases at J, with 16 bases between. The CDR3 is 13 amino acids. For the CDR3, the DNA is TGTGCCAGCACCCTTCCACGGGGTTTTGAGCAGTTCTTC. Translation: CASTLPRGFEQFF.

V usage is TRBV11-2 and J usage is TRBJ2-7, with unresolved D. The CDR3 totals 14 residues. Trimming left V 1 base short and J 2 bases short, with 9 bases between. The germline V gene encodes CDR1 SGHAT and CDR2 FQNNGV. Written as DNA, the CDR3 is TGTGCCAGCAGCTTAGGTCAGGCGACCTACGAGCAGTACTTC. Amino acid sequence: CASSLGQATYEQYF. Full variable domain (remainder filled in from reference TRBV11-2 and TRBJ2-7): EAGVAQSPRYKIIEKRQSVAFWCNPISGHATLYWYQQILGQGPKLLIQFQNNGVVDDSQLPKDRFSAERLKGVDSTLKIQPAKLEDSAVYLCASSLGQATYEQYFGPGTRLTVT.

This clone was seen once. The chain joins TRBV25-1 to TRBJ1-4; D uncertain. Per germline, CDR1 MGHDK and CDR2 SYGVNS. This CDR3 contains 15 residues. The germline V and J ends were trimmed by 2 bases and 5 bases, with 12 bases remaining between them. Here the CDR3 DNA reads TGTGCCAGCAGTGAACCCGGAGGAGGAAATGAAAAACTGTTTTTT. This translates into CASSEPGGGNEKLFF.

As concerns this clone: Mismatch with germline at one junction end may stem from a read error. Additional DNA sequences in this sample encode the identical CDR3. The chain uses TRBV6-1 and TRBJ2-1; D is perhaps TRBD1 (6 bases). The germline V gene encodes CDR1 MNHNS and CDR2 SASEGT. CDR3 length equals 14 residues. The CDR3 spells CAGRGATGYNEQFF. In nucleotides, the CDR3 is TGTGCCGGCAGGGGAGCGACAGGATACAATGAGCAGTTCTTC.

This chain links TRBV6-1 with TRBJ2-7, with TRBD1 matching 9 bases. Trimming took 5 bases from V and 0 from J; bases not matched to a gene: 5. The length of the CDR3 is 15 residues. CDR1 is MNHNS and CDR2 is SASEGT in the germline V gene. The CDR3 DNA follows: TGTGCCAGCAGTCTAGGGACAGGGAGCTCCTACGAGCAGTACTTC. Its translation: CASSLGTGSSYEQYF.

The V gene is TRBV30, the J gene TRBJ1-3; 7 positions agree with TRBD1. Losses at the gene ends were 3 bases for V and 0 bases for J; bases not matched to a gene: 5. CDR1 GTSNPN and CDR2 SVGIG come from the germline V gene (reference sequence). This CDR3 region has 15 residues. CDR3 coding DNA: TGTGCCTGGAGGGAGGGGGCTGTCTCTGGAAACACCATATATTTT. Encoded protein: CAWREGAVSGNTIYF.

The chain employs TRBV7-8 and TRBJ2-4; TRBD2 might be the D (5 bases). CDR1 and CDR2 (germline): SGHVS, FQNEAQ. The germline V and J ends were trimmed by 5 bases and 3 bases, with 17 bases remaining between them. This CDR3 has 16 residues. CDR3 residues: CASSTSSWGDKNIQYF. The CDR3 nucleotides are TGTGCCAGCAGCACCAGCTCGTGGGGAGACAAAAACATTCAGTACTTC.

This clone was observed once. The CDR3 spells CASSDTGTGPSGANVLTF. The CDR3 nucleotides are TGTGCCAGCAGCGACACCGGGACAGGGCCCTCTGGGGCCAACGTCCTGACTTTC. V gene TRBV7-9 combines with J gene TRBJ2-6, with 9 bases matching TRBD1. Germline V gene data show CDR1 as SEHNR and CDR2 as FQNEAQ (reference sequence). The junction had 8 bases not matched to a gene; V was cut back by 5 bases and J by 0 bases. CDR3 length equals 18 residues.